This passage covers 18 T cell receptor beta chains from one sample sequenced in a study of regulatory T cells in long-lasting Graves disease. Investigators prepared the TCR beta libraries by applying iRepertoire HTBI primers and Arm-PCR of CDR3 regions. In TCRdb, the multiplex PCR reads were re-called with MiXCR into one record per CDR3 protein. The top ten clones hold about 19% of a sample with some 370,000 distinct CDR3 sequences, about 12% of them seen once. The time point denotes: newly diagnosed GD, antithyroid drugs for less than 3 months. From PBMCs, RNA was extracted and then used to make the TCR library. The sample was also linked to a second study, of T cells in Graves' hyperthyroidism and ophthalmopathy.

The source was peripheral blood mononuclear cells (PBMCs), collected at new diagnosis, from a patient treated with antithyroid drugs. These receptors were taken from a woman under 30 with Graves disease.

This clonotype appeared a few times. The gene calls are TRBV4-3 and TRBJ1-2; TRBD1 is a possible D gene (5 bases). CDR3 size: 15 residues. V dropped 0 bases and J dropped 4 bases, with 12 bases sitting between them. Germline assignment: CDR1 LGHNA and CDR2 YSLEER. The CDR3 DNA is TGCGCCAGCAGCCAAGAGCCGGGGGAGAGCTATGGCTACACCTTC. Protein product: CASSQEPGESYGYTF.

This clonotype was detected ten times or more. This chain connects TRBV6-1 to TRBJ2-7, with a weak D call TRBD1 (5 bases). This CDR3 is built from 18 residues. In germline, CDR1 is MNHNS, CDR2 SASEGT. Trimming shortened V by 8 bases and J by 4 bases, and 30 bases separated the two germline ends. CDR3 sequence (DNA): TGTGCCAGCTCTCAGGGTTTTGAGTTTCCAGCCCTTCCGTACGAGCAGTACTTC. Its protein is CASSQGFEFPALPYEQYF.

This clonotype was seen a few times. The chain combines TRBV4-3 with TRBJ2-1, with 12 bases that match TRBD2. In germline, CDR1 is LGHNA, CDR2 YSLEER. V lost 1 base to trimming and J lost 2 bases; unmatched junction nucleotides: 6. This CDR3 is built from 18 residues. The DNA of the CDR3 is TGCGCCAGCAGCCAAGTACTAGCGGGGGGAAGAACCTACAATGAGCAGTTCTTC. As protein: CASSQVLAGGRTYNEQFF.

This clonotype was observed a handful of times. The chain's CDR3 is CASSLLGRGGGNEQFF. CDR3 in DNA: TGTGCCAGCAGCTTACTGGGGAGGGGAGGTGGGAATGAGCAGTTCTTC. This chain connects TRBV7-9 to TRBJ2-1; TRBD2 matches 7 bases. The V gene end was trimmed by 2 bases and the J gene end by 7 bases; junction bases not matched to a gene: 11. There are 16 residues in the CDR3. Germline CDR1 SEHNR, CDR2 FQNEAQ (reference sequence).

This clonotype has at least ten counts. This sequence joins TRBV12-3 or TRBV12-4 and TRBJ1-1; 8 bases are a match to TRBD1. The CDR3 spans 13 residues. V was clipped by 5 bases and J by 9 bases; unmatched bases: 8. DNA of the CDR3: TGTGCCAGCAGTGTTGACAGGGGTGGGCAAGCTTTCTTT. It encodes CASSVDRGGQAFF.

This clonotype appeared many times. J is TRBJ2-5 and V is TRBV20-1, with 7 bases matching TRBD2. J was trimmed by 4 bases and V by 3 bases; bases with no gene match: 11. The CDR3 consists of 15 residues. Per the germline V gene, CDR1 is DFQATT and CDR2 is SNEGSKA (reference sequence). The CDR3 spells CSAREASGGRETQYF. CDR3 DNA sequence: TGCAGTGCTAGGGAGGCTAGCGGCGGGAGAGAGACCCAGTACTTC.

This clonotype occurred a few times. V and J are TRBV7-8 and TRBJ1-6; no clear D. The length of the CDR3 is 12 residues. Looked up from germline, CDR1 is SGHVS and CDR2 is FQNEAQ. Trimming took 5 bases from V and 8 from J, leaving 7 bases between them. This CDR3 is CASSRQDSPLHF. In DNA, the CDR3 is TGTGCCAGCAGCCGACAAGATTCACCCCTCCACTTT.

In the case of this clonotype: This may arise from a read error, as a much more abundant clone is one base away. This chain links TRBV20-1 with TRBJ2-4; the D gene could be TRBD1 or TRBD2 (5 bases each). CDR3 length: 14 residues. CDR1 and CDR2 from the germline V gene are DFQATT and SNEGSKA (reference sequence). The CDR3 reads CSARDLLGEPEQSF. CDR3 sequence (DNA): TGCAGTGCTAGAGACCTCCTAGGGGAGCCAGAGCAGTCCTTC.

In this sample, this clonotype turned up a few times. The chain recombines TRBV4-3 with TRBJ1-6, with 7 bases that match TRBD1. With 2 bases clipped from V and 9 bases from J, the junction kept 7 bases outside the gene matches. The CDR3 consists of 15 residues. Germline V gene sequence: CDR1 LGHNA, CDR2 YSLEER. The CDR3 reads CASSQMTGRGSPLHF. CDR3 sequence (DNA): TGCGCCAGCAGCCAAATGACAGGGCGGGGTTCACCCCTCCACTTT.

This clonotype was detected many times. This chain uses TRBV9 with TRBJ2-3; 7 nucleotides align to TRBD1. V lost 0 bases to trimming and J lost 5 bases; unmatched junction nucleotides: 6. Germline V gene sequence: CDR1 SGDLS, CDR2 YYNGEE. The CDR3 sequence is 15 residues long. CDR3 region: CASSVGDSLQDTQYF. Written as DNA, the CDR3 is TGTGCCAGCAGCGTAGGGGACAGCCTCCAAGATACGCAGTATTTT.

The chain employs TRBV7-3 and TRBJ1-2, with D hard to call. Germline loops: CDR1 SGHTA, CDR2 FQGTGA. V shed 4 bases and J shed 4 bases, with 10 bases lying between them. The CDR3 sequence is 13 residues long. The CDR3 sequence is CASSSDSVYGYTF. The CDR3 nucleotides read TGTGCCAGCAGCTCCGACTCGGTCTATGGCTACACCTTC.

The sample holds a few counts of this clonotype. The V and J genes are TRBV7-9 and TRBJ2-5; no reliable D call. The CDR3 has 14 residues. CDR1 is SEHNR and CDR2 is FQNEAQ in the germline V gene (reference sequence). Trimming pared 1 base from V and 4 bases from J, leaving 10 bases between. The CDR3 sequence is CASSLEDSGETQYF. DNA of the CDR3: TGTGCCAGCAGCTTAGAGGATTCGGGAGAGACCCAGTACTTC.

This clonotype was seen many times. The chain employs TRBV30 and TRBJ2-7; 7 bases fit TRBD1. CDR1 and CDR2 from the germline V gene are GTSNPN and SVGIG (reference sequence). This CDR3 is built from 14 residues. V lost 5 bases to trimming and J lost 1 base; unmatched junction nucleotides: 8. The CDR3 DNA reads TGTGCCTGGGAGGTTAGGACAGGTTCCTACGAGCAGTACTTC. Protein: CAWEVRTGSYEQYF.

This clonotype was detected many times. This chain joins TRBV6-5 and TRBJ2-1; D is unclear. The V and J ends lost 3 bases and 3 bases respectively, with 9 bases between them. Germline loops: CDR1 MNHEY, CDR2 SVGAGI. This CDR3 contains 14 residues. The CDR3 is CASSYSLNYNEQFF. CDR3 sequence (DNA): TGTGCCAGCAGTTATAGCCTAAACTACAATGAGCAGTTCTTC.

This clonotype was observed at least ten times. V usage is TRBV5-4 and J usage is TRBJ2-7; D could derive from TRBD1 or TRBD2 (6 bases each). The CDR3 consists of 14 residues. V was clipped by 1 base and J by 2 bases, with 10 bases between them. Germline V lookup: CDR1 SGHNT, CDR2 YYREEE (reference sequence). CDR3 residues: CASSLTGATYEQYF. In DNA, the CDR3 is TGTGCCAGCAGCTTGACGGGGGCAACCTACGAGCAGTACTTC.

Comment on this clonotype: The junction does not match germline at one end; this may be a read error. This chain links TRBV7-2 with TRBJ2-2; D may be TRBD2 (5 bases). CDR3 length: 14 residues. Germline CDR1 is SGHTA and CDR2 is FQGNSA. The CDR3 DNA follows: TGTGCCAGCAGCCCTAACTTGAACACCGGGGAGCTGCTTTTT. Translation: CASSPNLNTGELLF.

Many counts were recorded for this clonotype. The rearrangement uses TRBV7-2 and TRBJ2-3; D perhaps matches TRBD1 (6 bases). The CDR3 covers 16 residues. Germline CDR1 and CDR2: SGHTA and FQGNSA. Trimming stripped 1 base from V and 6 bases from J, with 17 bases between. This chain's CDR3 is CASSLDYLERGDTQYF. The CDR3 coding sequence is TGTGCCAGCAGCTTAGACTACCTTGAAAGGGGGGATACGCAGTATTTT.

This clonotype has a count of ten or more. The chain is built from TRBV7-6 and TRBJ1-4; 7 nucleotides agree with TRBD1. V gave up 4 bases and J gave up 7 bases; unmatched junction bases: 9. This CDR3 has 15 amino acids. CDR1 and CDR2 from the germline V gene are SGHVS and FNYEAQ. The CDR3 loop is CASSSTGQRTEKLFF. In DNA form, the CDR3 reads TGTGCCAGCAGCTCAACGGGACAGAGGACTGAAAAACTGTTTTTT.